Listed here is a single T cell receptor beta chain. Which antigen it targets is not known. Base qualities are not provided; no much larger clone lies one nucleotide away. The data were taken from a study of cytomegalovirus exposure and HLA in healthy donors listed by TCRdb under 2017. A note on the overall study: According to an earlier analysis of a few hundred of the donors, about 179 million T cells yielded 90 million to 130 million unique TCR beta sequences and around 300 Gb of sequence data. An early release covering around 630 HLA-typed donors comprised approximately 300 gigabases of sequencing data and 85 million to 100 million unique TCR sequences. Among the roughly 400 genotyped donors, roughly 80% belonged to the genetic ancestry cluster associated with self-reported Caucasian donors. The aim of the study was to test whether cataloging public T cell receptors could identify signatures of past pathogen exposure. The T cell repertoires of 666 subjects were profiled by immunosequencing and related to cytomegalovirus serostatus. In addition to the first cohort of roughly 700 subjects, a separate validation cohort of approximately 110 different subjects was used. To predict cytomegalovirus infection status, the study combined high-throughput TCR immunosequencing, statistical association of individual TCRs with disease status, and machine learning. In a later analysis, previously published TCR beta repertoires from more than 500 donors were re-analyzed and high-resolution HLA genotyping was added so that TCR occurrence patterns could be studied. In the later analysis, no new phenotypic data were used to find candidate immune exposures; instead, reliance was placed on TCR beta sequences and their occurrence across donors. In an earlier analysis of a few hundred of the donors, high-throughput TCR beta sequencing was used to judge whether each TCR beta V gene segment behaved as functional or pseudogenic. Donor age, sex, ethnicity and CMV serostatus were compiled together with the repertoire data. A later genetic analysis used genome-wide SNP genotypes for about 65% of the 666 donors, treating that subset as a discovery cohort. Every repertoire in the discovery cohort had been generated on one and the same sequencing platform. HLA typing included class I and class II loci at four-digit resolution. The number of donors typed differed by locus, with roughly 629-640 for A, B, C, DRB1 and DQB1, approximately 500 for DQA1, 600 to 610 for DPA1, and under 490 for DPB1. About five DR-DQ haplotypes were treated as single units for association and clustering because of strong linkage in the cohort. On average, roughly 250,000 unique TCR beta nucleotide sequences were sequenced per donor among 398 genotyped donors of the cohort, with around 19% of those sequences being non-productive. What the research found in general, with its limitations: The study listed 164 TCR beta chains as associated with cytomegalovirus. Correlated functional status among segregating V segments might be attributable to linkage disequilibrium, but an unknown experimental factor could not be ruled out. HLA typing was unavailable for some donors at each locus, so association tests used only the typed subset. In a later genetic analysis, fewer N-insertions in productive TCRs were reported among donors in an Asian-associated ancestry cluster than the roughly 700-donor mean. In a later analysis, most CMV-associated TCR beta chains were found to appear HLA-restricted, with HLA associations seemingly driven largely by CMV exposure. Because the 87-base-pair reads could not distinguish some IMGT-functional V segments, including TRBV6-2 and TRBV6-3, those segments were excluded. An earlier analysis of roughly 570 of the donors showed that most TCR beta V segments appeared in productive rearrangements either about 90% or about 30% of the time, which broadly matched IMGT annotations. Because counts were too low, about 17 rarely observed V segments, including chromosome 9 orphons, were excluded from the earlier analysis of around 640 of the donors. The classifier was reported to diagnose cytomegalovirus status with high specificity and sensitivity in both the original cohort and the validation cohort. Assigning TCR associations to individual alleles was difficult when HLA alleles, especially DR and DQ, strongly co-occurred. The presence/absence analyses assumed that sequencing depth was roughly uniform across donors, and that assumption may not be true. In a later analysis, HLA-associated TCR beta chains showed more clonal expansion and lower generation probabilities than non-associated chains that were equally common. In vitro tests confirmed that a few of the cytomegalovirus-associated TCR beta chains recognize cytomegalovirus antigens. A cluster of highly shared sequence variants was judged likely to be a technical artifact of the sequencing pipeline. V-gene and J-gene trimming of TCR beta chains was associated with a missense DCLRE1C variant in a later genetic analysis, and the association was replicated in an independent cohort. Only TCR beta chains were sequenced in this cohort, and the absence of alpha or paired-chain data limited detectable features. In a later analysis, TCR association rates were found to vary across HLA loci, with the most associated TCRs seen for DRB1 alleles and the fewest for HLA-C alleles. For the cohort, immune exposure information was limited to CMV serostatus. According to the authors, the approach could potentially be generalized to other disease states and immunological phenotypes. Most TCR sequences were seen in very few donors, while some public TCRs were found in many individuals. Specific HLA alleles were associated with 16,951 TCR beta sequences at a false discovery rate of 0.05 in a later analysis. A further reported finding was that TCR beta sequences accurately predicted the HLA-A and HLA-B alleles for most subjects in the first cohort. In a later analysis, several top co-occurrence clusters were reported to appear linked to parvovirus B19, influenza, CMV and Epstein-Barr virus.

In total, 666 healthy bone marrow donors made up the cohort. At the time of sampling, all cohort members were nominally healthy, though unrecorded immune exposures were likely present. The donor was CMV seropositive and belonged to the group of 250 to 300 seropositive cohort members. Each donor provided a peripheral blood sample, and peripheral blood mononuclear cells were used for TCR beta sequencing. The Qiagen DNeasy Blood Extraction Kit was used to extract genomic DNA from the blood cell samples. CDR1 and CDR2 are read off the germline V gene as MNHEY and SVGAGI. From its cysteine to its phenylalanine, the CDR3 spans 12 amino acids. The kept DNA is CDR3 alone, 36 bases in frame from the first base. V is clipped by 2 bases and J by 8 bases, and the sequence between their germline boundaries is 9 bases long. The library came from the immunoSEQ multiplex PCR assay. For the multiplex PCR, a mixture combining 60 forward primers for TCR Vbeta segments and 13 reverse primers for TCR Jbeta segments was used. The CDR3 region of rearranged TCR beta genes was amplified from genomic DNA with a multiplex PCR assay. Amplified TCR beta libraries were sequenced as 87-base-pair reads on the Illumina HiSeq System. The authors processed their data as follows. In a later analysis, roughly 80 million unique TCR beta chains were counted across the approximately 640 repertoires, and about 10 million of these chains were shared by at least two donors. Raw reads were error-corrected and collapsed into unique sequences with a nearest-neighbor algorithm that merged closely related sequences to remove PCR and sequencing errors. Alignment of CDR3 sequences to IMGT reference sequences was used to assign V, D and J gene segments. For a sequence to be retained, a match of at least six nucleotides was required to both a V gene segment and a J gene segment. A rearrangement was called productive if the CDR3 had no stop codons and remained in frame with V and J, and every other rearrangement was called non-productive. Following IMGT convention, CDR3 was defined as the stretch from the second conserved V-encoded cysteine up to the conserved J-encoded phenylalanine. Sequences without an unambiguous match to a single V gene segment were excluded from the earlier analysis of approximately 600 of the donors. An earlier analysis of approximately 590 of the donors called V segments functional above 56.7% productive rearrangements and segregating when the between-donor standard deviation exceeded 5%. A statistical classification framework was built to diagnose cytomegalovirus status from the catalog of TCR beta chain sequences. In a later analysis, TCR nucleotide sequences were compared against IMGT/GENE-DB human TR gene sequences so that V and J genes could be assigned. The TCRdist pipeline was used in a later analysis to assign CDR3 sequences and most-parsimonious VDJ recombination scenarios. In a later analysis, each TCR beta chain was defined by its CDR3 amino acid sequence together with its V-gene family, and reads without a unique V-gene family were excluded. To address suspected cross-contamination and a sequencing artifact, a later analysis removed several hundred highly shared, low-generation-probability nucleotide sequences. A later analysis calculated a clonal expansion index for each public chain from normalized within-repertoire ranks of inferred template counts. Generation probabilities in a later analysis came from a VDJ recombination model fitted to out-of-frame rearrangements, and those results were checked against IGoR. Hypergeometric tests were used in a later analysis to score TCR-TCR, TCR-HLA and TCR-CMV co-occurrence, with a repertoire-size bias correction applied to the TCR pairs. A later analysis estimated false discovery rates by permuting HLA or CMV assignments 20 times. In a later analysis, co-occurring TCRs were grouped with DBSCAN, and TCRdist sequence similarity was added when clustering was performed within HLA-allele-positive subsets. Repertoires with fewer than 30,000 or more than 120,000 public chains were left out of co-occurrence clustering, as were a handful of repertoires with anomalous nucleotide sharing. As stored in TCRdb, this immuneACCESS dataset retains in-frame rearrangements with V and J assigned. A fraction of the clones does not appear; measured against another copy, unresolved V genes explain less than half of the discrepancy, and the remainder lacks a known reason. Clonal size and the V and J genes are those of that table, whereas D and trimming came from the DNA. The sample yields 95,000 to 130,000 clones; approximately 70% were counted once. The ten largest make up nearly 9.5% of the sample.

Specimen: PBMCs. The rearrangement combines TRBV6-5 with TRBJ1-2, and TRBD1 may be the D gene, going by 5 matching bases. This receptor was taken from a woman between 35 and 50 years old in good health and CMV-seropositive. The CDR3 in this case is CASSYGGEGYTF. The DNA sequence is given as TGTGCCAGCAGTTACGGGGGGGAAGGCTACACCTTC.